The 8 T cell receptor beta chains reported below all come from one sample, sequenced in a study of metastatic and nonmetastatic thyroid tumors (dated by TCRdb to the early 2020s). No patient had received any treatment before thyroid surgery. Receptors were amplified or captured by PCR. TCRdb shows the sequencer as Illumina HiSeq 4000. TCRdb redid the processing of the public reads, applying fastp at Q25 and MiXCR, and retained in-frame beta chains. This sample comprises fewer than 15,000 clones, roughly 29% of them detected only once. Approximately 18% of the sample comes from the top ten. The sequencing input was tumor tissue. These receptors were obtained from a female donor with papillary thyroid cancer or a benign thyroid nodule (not recorded which). Some clones in this sample may be carry-over from other donors' samples.

A note on this clone: Germline is not matched at one junction end, which may reflect a read error. The chain links TRBV7-2 to TRBJ2-7; perhaps TRBD2 as D (5 bases). The CDR3 covers 15 residues. Germline loops: CDR1 SGHTA, CDR2 FQGNSA. This CDR3 is CSSSSFADPGSEQYF. CDR3 coding DNA: TGTTCCAGCAGCTCCTTCGCTGACCCTGGGAGCGAGCAGTACTTC.

This clone was counted ten times or more. J is TRBJ2-7 and V is TRBV7-9; D tentatively reads TRBD1 or TRBD2 (5 bases each). This CDR3 is built from 14 residues. The V gene lost 5 bases and the J gene lost 4 bases, with 15 bases spanning the gap. CDR1 and CDR2 (germline): SEHNR, FQNEAQ (reference sequence). The DNA for the CDR3 is TGTGCCAGCAGCCAAACCGGGGCAGATTACGAGCAGTACTTC. Its protein product is CASSQTGADYEQYF.

This clone was seen a handful of times. The chain has TRBV27 and TRBJ1-1; weak D call: TRBD1 (5 bases). The V end lost 0 bases, the J end lost 6 bases, and 8 bases lay between the germline ends. CDR1 is MNHEY, CDR2 SMNVEV, per germline (reference sequence). The length of the CDR3 is 13 residues. CDR3 loop: CASSLSPQAEAFF. CDR3 nucleotides: TGTGCCAGCAGTTTATCCCCACAGGCTGAAGCTTTCTTT.

Note on this clone: One junction end does not reproduce the germline sequence, and a read error may be involved. The identical CDR3 is also encoded by other nucleotide sequences in the sample. The chain has TRBV20-1 and TRBJ1-6, with unresolved D. Germline V gene sequence: CDR1 DFQATT, CDR2 SNEGSKA (reference sequence). This CDR3 has 14 amino acids. The CDR3 protein is CSAEPQSYNSPLHF. CDR3 bases: TGCAGCGCTGAACCGCAGAGCTATAATTCACCCCTACACTTT.

V is TRBV20-1 and J is TRBJ2-3; D gene ambiguous. In germline, CDR1 is DFQATT, CDR2 SNEGSKA (reference sequence). The CDR3 consists of 14 residues. V was clipped by 0 bases and J by 1 base, with 8 bases between them. The CDR3, as DNA: TGCAGTGCTAGAGATCCCAGACGCACAGATACGCAGTATTTT. It is translated as CSARDPRRTDTQYF.

The gene calls are TRBV7-2 and TRBJ2-7, with 8 positions matching TRBD1. The CDR3 spans 14 residues. Germline V gene lookup returns CDR1 SGHTA and CDR2 FQGNSA. J lost 3 bases, V lost 5 bases, and 6 bases had no gene match. The CDR3 nucleotides are TGTGCCAGCAGCCAGGGGGCCAATTACTACGAGCAGTACTTC. Its translation is CASSQGANYYEQYF.

This clone showed up many times. A much more abundant neighbour one base away suggests this may be a read error. This chain uses TRBV19 with TRBJ2-4; 7 nucleotides agree with TRBD2. V shed 6 bases, J shed 1 base, and the junction held 6 bases outside the gene matches. In germline, CDR1 is LNHDA, CDR2 SQIVND (reference sequence). This CDR3 is built from 15 residues. Written as DNA, the CDR3 is TGTGCCAGTAGCGAGACTAGCCTGGCCAAAAACATTCAGTACTTC. Translation gives CASSETSLAKNIQYF.

This clone is medium-sized (0.01 to 0.1%) by share. This chain links TRBV6-5 with TRBJ1-2, with TRBD1 as a possible D gene (5 bases). Trimming took 2 bases from V and 8 from J, leaving 12 bases between them. This CDR3 is 13 amino acids long. Germline values: CDR1 MNHEY, CDR2 SVGAGI. The CDR3 bases are TGTGCCAGCAGTTACCACACAGGAGAAGGCTACACCTTC. This sequence encodes CASSYHTGEGYTF.